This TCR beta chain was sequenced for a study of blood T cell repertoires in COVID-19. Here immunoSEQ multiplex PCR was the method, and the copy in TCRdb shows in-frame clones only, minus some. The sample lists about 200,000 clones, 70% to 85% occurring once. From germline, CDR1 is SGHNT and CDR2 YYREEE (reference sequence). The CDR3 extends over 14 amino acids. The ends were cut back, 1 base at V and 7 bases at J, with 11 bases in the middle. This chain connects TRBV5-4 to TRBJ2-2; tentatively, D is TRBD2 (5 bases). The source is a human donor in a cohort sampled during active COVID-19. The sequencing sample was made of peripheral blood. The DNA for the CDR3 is TGTGCCAGCAGCTTGATCCGGGATGACGGGGAGCTGTTTTTT. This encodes CASSLIRDDGELFF.